Below are 7 T cell receptor beta chains sequenced from a single sample in a study of T cells in Graves' hyperthyroidism and ophthalmopathy. The TCR beta CDR3 regions underwent amplification using RNA transcripts as the source. Carried out on the TCR CDR3, a first-round RT-PCR used the HTBI primer set. TCRdb re-called the multiplex PCR reads with MiXCR, one entry per CDR3 protein. Of 600,000 or so distinct CDR3 sequences listed, around 42% are singletons. The sequenced material came from peripheral blood or thyroid tissue (not recorded which). The receptors shown here come from a woman younger than 35 with Graves' hyperthyroidism.

In regard to this clonotype: One end of the junction is discordant with germline, which a read error may explain. CDR3 nucleotides: TGTGCCAGCAGCCCGCGGGAGACTTCCTGCGAGCAGTACTTC. Translating it yields CASSPRETSCEQYF. The chain joins TRBV7-2 to TRBJ2-7, with TRBD2 identical over 7 bases. Germline CDR1 is SGHTA and CDR2 is FQGNSA. The CDR3 contains 14 residues.

This clonotype was picked up many times. The gene calls are TRBV24-1 and TRBJ2-7; 9 nucleotides align to TRBD1. V shed 5 bases, J shed 2 bases, and the junction held 6 bases outside the gene matches. Germline CDR1 KGHDR, CDR2 SFDVKD. The CDR3 is 15 residues long. CDR3 coding DNA: TGTGCCACCAGTGCTGCCGGGACAGGGACCTACGAGCAGTACTTC. It translates to CATSAAGTGTYEQYF.

In its sample, this clonotype was seen many times. This chain joins TRBV6-1 and TRBJ2-7; 8 bases line up with TRBD2. V shed 4 bases and J 4 bases; nucleotides not matched to a gene: 3. The CDR3 covers 13 residues. From germline, CDR1 is MNHNS and CDR2 SASEGT. CDR3 nucleotides: TGTGCCAGCAGTGTAGCGGGATCGTACGAGCAGTACTTC. Translating it yields CASSVAGSYEQYF.

J is TRBJ2-3 and V is TRBV29-1; D gene ambiguous. The CDR3 runs 16 residues. In germline, CDR1 is SQVTM, CDR2 ANQGSEA. Trimming cost V 0 bases and J 4 bases, with 17 bases left between them. The CDR3 bases are TGCAGCGTTGAAGATTTGGAGTCTTCTGCCGCAGATACGCAGTATTTT. It specifies CSVEDLESSAADTQYF.

With regard to this clonotype: Possible read error: a much larger clone is one base away. The chain recombines TRBV20-1 with TRBJ1-5; 9 bases align to TRBD1. Germline V gives CDR1 DFQATT, CDR2 SNEGSKA (reference sequence). The CDR3 is 15 residues long. CDR3 nucleotide sequence: TGCAGTGCTAGAGCTCACACAGGGGGCAATCAGCCCCGGCATTTT. This codes for CSARAHTGGNQPRHF.

This clonotype was recorded many times. This chain links TRBV7-2 with TRBJ1-5; unclear D gene. The CDR3 is made up of 13 amino acids. In germline, CDR1 is SGHTA, CDR2 FQGNSA. V lost 5 bases and J 1 base, leaving 6 bases between the germline ends. The CDR3 here is CASSPSSNQPQHF. Here the CDR3 DNA reads TGTGCCAGCAGCCCCTCAAGCAATCAGCCCCAGCATTTT.

Ten or more counts support this clonotype. The rearrangement joins TRBV2 to TRBJ2-7, with 7 positions matching TRBD2. The germline gives CDR1 SNHLY, CDR2 FYNNEI. V trimming: 6 bases; J trimming: 6 bases; junction bases outside the gene matches: 11. The CDR3 spans 14 residues. CDR3 in DNA: TGTGCCAGCAGCCGGGAGGCAGGGTTCGGCGAGCAGTACTTC. The encoded protein is CASSREAGFGEQYF.